This TCR beta chain was profiled in a study of T cell changes during pregnancy in multiple sclerosis. Germline CDR1 and CDR2: SGHAT and FQNNGV. With V trimmed by 5 bases and J by 1 base, 6 bases remained unmatched. CDR3 length equals 15 residues. Using immunoSEQ multiplex PCR, the repertoire was profiled, and TCRdb retains in-frame clones only, with some absent. The sample yields under 100,000 clones, about 94% seen once. Sequencing used peripheral blood, obtained in the third trimester of pregnancy. This chain uses TRBV11-2 with TRBJ1-1; 8 nucleotides line up with TRBD1. This receptor was identified in a female donor with multiple sclerosis, enrolled in a pregnancy study. The CDR3 region has the DNA TGTGCCAGCAGCCCATGGACAGGGCCGAACACTGAAGCTTTCTTT. Its protein is CASSPWTGPNTEAFF.